This T cell receptor (beta chain) was captured by sequencing in a study of low-dose radiotherapy and immunotherapy resistance in tumors. Overall study context: One day before radiation and immunotherapy, intravenous cyclophosphamide 200 mg/m2 was administered, with this repeated every two weeks.

The CDR3 runs 14 residues. Germline V gene sequence: CDR1 SGHDT, CDR2 YYEEEE. V shed 6 bases and J 5 bases; nucleotides not matched to a gene: 8. The time point was: before trial treatment. Donors were administered nivolumab, ipilimumab, aspirin and low-dose cyclophosphamide, together with low-dose radiotherapy. Advanced solid tumors lacking tumor-infiltrating lymphocytes were present in eligible patients. This clonotype was recorded at least ten times. First-strand cDNA relied on TRAV- and TRBV-specific primers spanning alpha and beta chains. TCRs were put through approximately 20 PCR cycles of amplification with Phusion. A constant-region primer and the V-primer adapter served as the primer pair. One entry per CDR3 protein results from TCRdb running MiXCR on the reads. The table lists tens of thousands of distinct CDR3 sequences, roughly a tenth of them singletons.

The clonotype comes from a male donor with prostate cancer. Specimen: PBMCs, collected before treatment. V usage is TRBV5-6 and J usage is TRBJ2-1; 7 nucleotides align to TRBD1. CDR3 sequence reads: CASTRQGNDNEQFF. The CDR3 DNA reads as TGTGCCAGCACCCGACAGGGCAATGACAATGAGCAGTTCTTC.